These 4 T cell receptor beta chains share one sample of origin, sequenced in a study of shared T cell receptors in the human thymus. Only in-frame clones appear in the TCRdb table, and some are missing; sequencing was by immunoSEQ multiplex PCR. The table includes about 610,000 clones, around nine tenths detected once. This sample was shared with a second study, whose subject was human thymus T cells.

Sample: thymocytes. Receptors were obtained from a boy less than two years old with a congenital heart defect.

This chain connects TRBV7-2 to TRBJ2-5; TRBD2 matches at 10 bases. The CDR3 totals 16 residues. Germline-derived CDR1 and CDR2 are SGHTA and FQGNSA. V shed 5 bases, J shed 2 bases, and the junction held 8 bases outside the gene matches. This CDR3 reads CASSPRLAGRQETQYF. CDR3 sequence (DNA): TGTGCCAGCAGCCCGCGACTAGCGGGTAGACAAGAGACCCAGTACTTC.

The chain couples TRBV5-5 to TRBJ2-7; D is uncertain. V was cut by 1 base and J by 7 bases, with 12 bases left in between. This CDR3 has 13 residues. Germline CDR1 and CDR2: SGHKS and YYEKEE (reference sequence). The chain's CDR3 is CASSLTLPGEQYF. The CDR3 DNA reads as TGTGCCAGCAGCTTGACACTCCCGGGTGAGCAGTACTTC.

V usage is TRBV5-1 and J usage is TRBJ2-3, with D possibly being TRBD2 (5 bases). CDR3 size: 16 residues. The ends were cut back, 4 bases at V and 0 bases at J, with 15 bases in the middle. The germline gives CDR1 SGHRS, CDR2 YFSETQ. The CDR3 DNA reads TGCGCCAGCAGCGCCTGGACTCCCCCTAGCACAGATACGCAGTATTTT. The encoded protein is CASSAWTPPSTDTQYF.

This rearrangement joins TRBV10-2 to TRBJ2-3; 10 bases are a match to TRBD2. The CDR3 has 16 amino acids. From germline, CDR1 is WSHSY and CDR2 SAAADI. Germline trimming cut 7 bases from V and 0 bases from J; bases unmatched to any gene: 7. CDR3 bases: TGCGCCAGCACGGGGACTAGCGACCCTAGCACAGATACGCAGTATTTT. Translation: CASTGTSDPSTDTQYF.